This entry is about one T cell receptor beta chain. Source study methods: Amplification of reference gene primers provided the estimated nucleated cell counts. Here immunoSEQ multiplex PCR was the method, and the copy in TCRdb shows in-frame clones only, minus some. The V and J calls and clone size were taken over from that table, and D and trimming were inferred from the DNA. The sample contains around 200,000 clones, around 80% of which appear only once. The sample is drawn from a study of blood T cell repertoires in COVID-19. Material: peripheral blood. This sequence was found in a human donor in a cohort sampled during active COVID-19.

CDR3 in amino acids: CASSLTPDSYGYTF. The DNA of the CDR3 is TGCGCCAGCAGCTTGACTCCAGACTCCTATGGCTACACCTTC. The V and J genes are TRBV5-1 and TRBJ1-2; no firm D call. The CDR3 is 14 amino acids. V was cut by 1 base and J by 4 bases, with 11 bases left in between. Germline assignment: CDR1 SGHRS and CDR2 YFSETQ.